This TCR beta chain originates from a study of CD8+ T cells in alopecia areata. Study-wide points: An increase in clonality over normal scalp was evident in lesional scalp, especially alopecia totalis/universalis. Tofacitinib significantly decreased scalp clonality and expanded CD8+ clones among top 100.

RNA, once extracted, was reverse transcribed into cDNA for use as the sequencing template. TCRdb keeps only in-frame clones here, not all; method: immunoSEQ multiplex PCR. The sample lists 200,000 to 250,000 clones, approximately 65% occurring once. Documented treatment: oral pan-JAK inhibitor, 5-10 mg twice daily. Sorting from PBMCs produced CD4+ and CD8+ T cells. This CDR3 is 12 amino acids long. Looked up from germline, CDR1 is SGHTA and CDR2 is FQGNSA. This clone came up a few times. Its antigen is undetermined. An end of the junction does not agree with germline; a read error may underlie this. The sequence was collected from a human donor with alopecia areata. The chain combines TRBV7-2 with TRBJ2-7; D gene unclear. The material was CD4+ T cells sorted from blood, obtained around week 44, from a patient treated with tofacitinib. The CDR3 coding sequence is TGTGCCAGCAGCTTAGATCATTACGGGCAGTACTTC. This encodes CASSLDHYGQYF.